This TCR beta chain was sequenced in a study of cytomegalovirus exposure and HLA in healthy donors. The PCR ran on 60 Vbeta and 13 Jbeta primers. Clones were read by immunoSEQ multiplex PCR, and TCRdb kept only the in-frame ones, dropping some. The data hold roughly 120,000 clones, with over 60% observed a single time. Study-wide results and limits: Sequencing depth across donors, presence/absence analyses assumed, was roughly uniform. The classifier reportedly diagnosed cytomegalovirus status with high sensitivity and specificity. Usually a TCR sequence was rare, but some public TCRs were found in many donors.

With regard to this clone: Its specificity is not known.

There are 16 residues in the CDR3. The trim removed 3 bases at V and 7 bases at J, leaving 8 bases unmatched. Germline CDR1 is MNHEY and CDR2 is SMNVEV (reference sequence). What was sequenced was PBMCs. This receptor was identified in a human donor in good health. The J gene is TRBJ1-6, the V gene TRBV27, with 8 bases fitting TRBD1. Here the CDR3 reads CASSFYTGGNNSPLHF. CDR3 DNA: TGTGCCAGCAGTTTCTATACAGGGGGAAACAATTCACCCCTCCACTTT.